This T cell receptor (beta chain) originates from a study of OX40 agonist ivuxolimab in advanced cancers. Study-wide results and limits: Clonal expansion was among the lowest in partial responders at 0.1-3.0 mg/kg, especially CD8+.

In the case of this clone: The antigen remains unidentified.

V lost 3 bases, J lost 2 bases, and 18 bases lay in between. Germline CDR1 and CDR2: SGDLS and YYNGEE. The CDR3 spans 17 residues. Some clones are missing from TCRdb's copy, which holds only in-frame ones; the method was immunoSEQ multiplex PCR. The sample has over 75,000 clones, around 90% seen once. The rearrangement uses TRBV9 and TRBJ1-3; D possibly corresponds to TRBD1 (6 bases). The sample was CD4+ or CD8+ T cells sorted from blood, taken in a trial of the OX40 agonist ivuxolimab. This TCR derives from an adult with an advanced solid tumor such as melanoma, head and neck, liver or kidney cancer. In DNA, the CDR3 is TGTGCCAGCAGCGAGGGGGAGGGAAGAGCTACTGGAAACACCATATATTTT. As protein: CASSEGEGRATGNTIYF.